A single sample gave rise to the 16 T cell receptor beta chains below, sequenced in a study of blood T cells in healthy people across ages. PCR was performed a second time for roughly 7 to 12 cycles using a sample-barcoded 5' primer and a J-beta primer mix. TCRdb reprocessed the 5' RACE reads via MiXCR and lists one record per CDR3 protein. The data show about 500,000 distinct CDR3 sequences, more than 20% seen once. These data were also reused for a study on T cells of mothers and their children.

The source material was blood. Receptors originate from a boy between 10 and 17 years old in good health.

In its sample, this clonotype was seen a few times. The chain uses TRBV5-1 and TRBJ1-1, with a tentative D call TRBD1 (5 bases). Germline assignment: CDR1 SGHRS and CDR2 YFSETQ. This CDR3 has 14 residues. V was pared by 3 bases and J by 2 bases, with 11 bases between. CDR3 region: CASSWDGLNTEAFF. The CDR3 DNA sequence: TGCGCCAGCAGCTGGGACGGGTTAAACACTGAAGCTTTCTTT.

The rearrangement joins TRBV28 to TRBJ2-7, with 11 bases fitting TRBD2. The CDR3 runs to 13 residues. Trimming took 7 bases from V and 6 from J; bases not matched to a gene: 5. CDR1 and CDR2 (germline): MDHEN, SYDVKM. The DNA for the CDR3 is TGTGCCAGCATCACTAGCGGGAGTGGCGAGCAGTACTTC. Protein sequence: CASITSGSGEQYF.

V usage is TRBV4-2 and J usage is TRBJ2-2; TRBD2 aligns across 13 bases. Germline V gene data show CDR1 as LGHNA and CDR2 as YNFKEQ. The CDR3 has 18 amino acids. V lost 0 bases and J lost 2; bases outside the gene matches: 3. The CDR3 protein is CASSQETSGRINTGELFF. CDR3 DNA sequence: TGTGCCAGCAGCCAAGAGACTAGCGGGAGGATTAACACCGGGGAGCTGTTTTTT.

The chain carries TRBV20-1 and TRBJ2-5; 7 nucleotides agree with TRBD1. The CDR3 is 12 residues long. Germline CDR1 reads DFQATT; CDR2 reads SNEGSKA (reference sequence). V shed 4 bases and J 5 bases; nucleotides not matched to a gene: 4. CDR3 DNA: TGCAGTGCTATACAGGGGACGGAGACCCAGTACTTC. As protein: CSAIQGTETQYF.

This clonotype was counted a few times. The chain is built from TRBV7-9 and TRBJ2-2; D remains ambiguous. CDR1 is SEHNR, CDR2 FQNEAQ, per germline (reference sequence). Trimming removed 5 bases at V and 5 bases at J, with 12 bases between. The length of the CDR3 is 14 residues. CDR3 sequence reads: CASSPTPGTGELFF. The CDR3 DNA reads TGTGCCAGCAGCCCAACGCCCGGAACCGGGGAGCTGTTTTTT.

The chain couples TRBV20-1 to TRBJ2-1, with 13 bases identical to TRBD2. The trim removed 0 bases at V and 7 bases at J, leaving 6 bases unmatched. Per the germline V gene, CDR1 is DFQATT and CDR2 is SNEGSKA (reference sequence). The CDR3 contains 16 residues. As DNA, the CDR3 is TGCAGTGCTAGAGAATGGGGGACTAGCGGGAAGAATGAGCAGTTCTTC. Translation gives CSAREWGTSGKNEQFF.

This chain links TRBV6-2 or TRBV6-3 with TRBJ2-1; TRBD2 agrees at 14 bases. The germline CDR1 and CDR2 sequences are MNHEY and SVGEGT. The CDR3 is 16 residues long. J was trimmed by 4 bases and V by 6 bases; bases with no gene match: 5. The CDR3 DNA is TGTGCCAGCAGCTTGGGACTAGCGGGAGTATACAATGAGCAGTTCTTC. This encodes CASSLGLAGVYNEQFF.

This clonotype was observed a handful of times. This rearrangement joins TRBV4-3 to TRBJ2-1, with a possible D match to TRBD2 (5 bases). Germline V gives CDR1 LGHNA, CDR2 YSLEER. V was pared by 1 base and J by 0 bases, with 13 bases between. This CDR3 comprises 17 residues. The CDR3 spells CASSQGGAESSYNEQFF. For the CDR3, the DNA is TGCGCCAGCAGCCAAGGCGGAGCGGAGAGCTCCTACAATGAGCAGTTCTTC.

The chain recombines TRBV25-1 with TRBJ2-4; the D gene is possibly TRBD1 (5 bases). V lost 7 bases, J lost 4 bases, and 14 bases lay in between. The CDR3 spans 14 residues. Germline V CDR1 and CDR2: MGHDK, SYGVNS. The CDR3 DNA reads TGTGCCAGCATCTTGCGACAGCTGAAAAACATTCAGTACTTC. This codes for CASILRQLKNIQYF.

This clonotype was seen many times. The V and J genes are TRBV7-9 and TRBJ2-7; 9 nucleotides agree with TRBD2. CDR3 length equals 15 residues. V lost 1 base to trimming and J lost 5 bases; unmatched junction nucleotides: 6. Per germline, CDR1 SEHNR and CDR2 FQNEAQ (reference sequence). DNA of the CDR3: TGTGCCAGCAGCTTAGGGGCTAGCGGGGAAAACGAGCAGTACTTC. It specifies CASSLGASGENEQYF.

V usage is TRBV18 and J usage is TRBJ2-5; D is unresolved. V was trimmed by 0 bases and J by 5 bases, leaving 4 bases between them. Germline V CDR1 and CDR2: KGHSH, LQKENI. The CDR3 has 12 residues. The CDR3 region is CASSPPLETQYF. In DNA, the CDR3 is TGTGCCAGCTCACCACCGCTGGAGACCCAGTACTTC.

This clonotype was detected a few times. The chain employs TRBV9 and TRBJ1-1; 8 positions match TRBD1. Losses at the gene ends were 4 bases for V and 5 bases for J; bases not matched to a gene: 7. CDR3 size: 14 residues. Germline values: CDR1 SGDLS, CDR2 YYNGEE. In DNA, the CDR3 is TGTGCCAGCAGCACGCACTACAGGGGGACTGAAGCTTTCTTT. Translated: CASSTHYRGTEAFF.

In this sample, this clonotype turned up a few times. This sequence joins TRBV3-1 and TRBJ1-4; D not certain. Germline V gene lookup returns CDR1 LGHDT and CDR2 YNNKEL (reference sequence). The V end lost 1 base, the J end lost 10 bases, and 16 bases lay between the germline ends. This CDR3 has 15 amino acids. The CDR3 loop is CASSQGLSGVVKLFF. In DNA form, the CDR3 reads TGTGCCAGCAGCCAAGGATTGAGTGGGGTAGTAAAACTGTTTTTT.

The sample holds a few counts of this clonotype. The chain is built from TRBV29-1 and TRBJ2-5; D is undetermined. V was pared by 0 bases and J by 0 bases, with 8 bases between. Germline assignment: CDR1 SQVTM and CDR2 ANQGSEA. This CDR3 comprises 14 residues. DNA of the CDR3: TGCAGCGTTGAAGAAGGCCGGTACCAAGAGACCCAGTACTTC. This codes for CSVEEGRYQETQYF.

The chain employs TRBV28 and TRBJ2-7; TRBD1 might be the D (6 bases). Germline assignment: CDR1 MDHEN and CDR2 SYDVKM. This CDR3 comprises 13 residues. Trimming shortened V by 4 bases and J by 5 bases, and 12 bases separated the two germline ends. The DNA of the CDR3 is TGTGCCAGCAGTTCCGGGACAAGCCACGAGCAGTACTTC. Translation gives CASSSGTSHEQYF. The whole variable domain, filled in from reference TRBV28 and TRBJ2-7, reads DVKVTQSSRYLVKRTGEKVFLECVQDMDHENMFWYRQDPGLGLRLIYFSYDVKMKEKGDIPEGYSVSREKKERFSLILESASTNQTSMYLCASSSGTSHEQYFGPGTRLTVT.

The chain joins TRBV7-9 to TRBJ2-5, with TRBD2 identical over 11 bases. CDR3 length: 16 amino acids. V shed 5 bases and J 8 bases; nucleotides not matched to a gene: 13. Germline V gene sequence: CDR1 SEHNR, CDR2 FQNEAQ (reference sequence). CDR3 DNA: TGTGCCAGCAGCCCCCATCTAGCGGGGGGTTTGGCAACCCAGTACTTC. Protein sequence: CASSPHLAGGLATQYF.